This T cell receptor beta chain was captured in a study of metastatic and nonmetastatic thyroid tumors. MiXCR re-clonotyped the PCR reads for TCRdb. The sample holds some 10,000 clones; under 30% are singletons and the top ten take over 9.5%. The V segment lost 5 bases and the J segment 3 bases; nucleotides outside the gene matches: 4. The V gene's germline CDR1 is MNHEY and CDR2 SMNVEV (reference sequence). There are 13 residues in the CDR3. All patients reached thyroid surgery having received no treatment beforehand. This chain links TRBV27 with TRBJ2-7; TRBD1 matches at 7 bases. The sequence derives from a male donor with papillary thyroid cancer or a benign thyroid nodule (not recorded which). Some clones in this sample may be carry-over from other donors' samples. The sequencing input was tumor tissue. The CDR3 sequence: CASSGRQGYEQYF. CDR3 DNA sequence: TGTGCCAGCAGTGGTCGACAGGGCTACGAGCAGTACTTC.